These T cell receptor beta chains were read from a single sample in a study of blood T cell repertoires in COVID-19. Data came from immunoSEQ multiplex PCR; TCRdb stores just in-frame clones and leaves some out. The sample contains about 94,000 clones, roughly 80% of which appear only once. Sample: peripheral blood. These receptors were obtained from a man in his 60s with acute or convalescent COVID-19. Both conserved end residues are part of each CDR3. The D gene is left open where the match is weak. Clone sizes are given selectively: once, few, many, or a class where the clone is expanded.

D gene	V gene	clone size	J gene	CDR3 protein	CDR3 DNA
TRBD1	TRBV6-1	NA	TRBJ2-1	CASSEAGDRVYNEQFF	TGTGCCAGCAGTGAAGCGGGAGACAGGGTATACAATGAGCAGTTCTTC
TRBD2	TRBV5-1	once	TRBJ2-1	CASSLSGGAYNEQFF	TGCGCCAGCAGCCTCAGCGGGGGGGCCTACAATGAGCAGTTCTTC
TRBD1	TRBV5-5	few	TRBJ1-5	CASSLGQGGQPQHF	TGTGCCAGCAGCTTGGGACAGGGAGGTCAGCCCCAGCATTTT
NA	TRBV5-8	once	TRBJ1-5	CASRVQGNSNQPQHF	TGTGCCAGCAGAGTACAGGGAAATAGCAATCAGCCCCAGCATTTT
TRBD1	TRBV12-3/TRBV12-4	NA	TRBJ1-2	CASSSRDRGGYTF	TGTGCCAGCAGTTCCCGGGACAGGGGAGGCTACACCTTC
TRBD1	TRBV2	NA	TRBJ1-5	CASSGRSGGVGNQPQHF	TGTGCCAGCAGTGGGAGATCAGGGGGCGTGGGCAATCAGCCCCAGCATTTT
TRBD2	TRBV3-1/TRBV3-2	NA	TRBJ2-3	CASSQGGGSDTQYF	TGTGCCAGCAGCCAAGGGGGGGGATCAGATACGCAGTATTTT
NA	TRBV7-3	NA	TRBJ1-1	CASSQGGVGTEAFF	TGTGCCAGCAGCCAAGGCGGGGTTGGCACTGAAGCTTTCTTT
NA	TRBV28	once	TRBJ1-5	CASSLGQPQHF	TGTGCCAGCAGTTTAGGCCAGCCCCAGCATTTT
NA	TRBV25-1	few	TRBJ1-4	CASTQAAWEKLFF	TGTGCCAGCACGCAGGCCGCCTGGGAAAAACTGTTTTTT
TRBD1	TRBV5-6	NA	TRBJ1-2	CASSFFDRGNYGYTF	TGTGCCAGCAGCTTTTTCGACAGGGGGAACTATGGCTACACCTTC
NA	TRBV3-1/TRBV3-2	NA	TRBJ1-1	CASSQVDDEAFF	TGTGCCAGCAGCCAAGTAGATGATGAAGCTTTCTTT
NA	TRBV5-1	NA	TRBJ1-2	CASRSPGINYGYTF	TGCGCCAGCAGATCTCCGGGGATTAACTATGGCTACACCTTC
TRBD1	TRBV5-4	NA	TRBJ2-5	CATRQGPSLETQYF	TGTGCCACCCGACAGGGGCCATCCTTGGAGACCCAGTACTTC
NA	TRBV6-6	NA	TRBJ1-5	CASSPLSGGQPQHF	TGTGCCAGCAGTCCTTTGTCGGGGGGACAGCCCCAGCATTTT
NA	TRBV7-9	NA	TRBJ1-4	CASSSVRVNEKLFF	TGTGCCAGCAGCTCCGTTCGGGTTAACGAAAAACTGTTTTTT
TRBD1	TRBV3-1/TRBV3-2	NA	TRBJ1-2	CASSLQGARGYTF	TGTGCCAGCAGCCTTCAGGGGGCACGGGGCTACACCTTC
TRBD1	TRBV6-6	NA	TRBJ2-7	CASSELGTGPYEQYF	TGTGCCAGCAGTGAGCTCGGGACAGGCCCCTACGAGCAGTACTTC
NA	TRBV9	once	TRBJ2-3	CASSAQGSTDTQYF	TGTGCCAGCAGCGCACAGGGATCCACAGATACGCAGTATTTT
TRBD2	TRBV5-8	once	TRBJ2-1	CASNQQLAGGRWDNEQFF	TGTGCCAGCAACCAACAACTAGCGGGGGGGCGATGGGACAATGAGCAGTTCTTC
NA	TRBV19	once	TRBJ2-1	CASSIVPGYEQFF	TGTGCCAGTAGTATAGTGCCGGGTTACGAGCAGTTCTTC
TRBD1	TRBV19	NA	TRBJ1-2	CASSPGQGYYGYTF	TGTGCCAGTAGTCCCGGACAGGGGTACTATGGCTACACCTTC
NA	TRBV5-1	NA	TRBJ2-7	CASSPRQSSYEQYF	TGCGCCAGCAGCCCGAGACAGTCCTCCTACGAGCAGTACTTC
TRBD2	TRBV6-2/TRBV6-3	NA	TRBJ2-1	CASSPLAYKNNEQFF	TGTGCCAGCAGCCCACTAGCGTATAAGAACAATGAGCAGTTCTTC
NA	TRBV11-2	NA	TRBJ2-3	CASSFQVGVTDTQYF	TGTGCCAGCAGCTTTCAAGTGGGAGTCACAGATACGCAGTATTTT
TRBD1	TRBV14	NA	TRBJ1-1	CASSQGLGQGNTEAFF	TGTGCCAGCAGCCAGGGCTTGGGACAGGGGAACACTGAAGCTTTCTTT
TRBD1	TRBV10-2	NA	TRBJ1-2	CASSEQQGFGYTF	TGCGCCAGCAGTGAACAACAGGGGTTTGGCTACACCTTC
NA	TRBV10-1	NA	TRBJ1-1	CASSRGREAFF	TGCGCCAGCAGCAGGGGCCGTGAAGCTTTCTTT
TRBD2	TRBV3-1/TRBV3-2	NA	TRBJ2-7	CASTTSGSSYEQYF	TGTGCCAGCACCACTAGCGGAAGCTCCTACGAGCAGTACTTC
NA	TRBV7-8	few	TRBJ2-7	CASSLTFREQYF	TGTGCCAGCAGCTTGACCTTCAGGGAGCAGTACTTC
NA	TRBV19	NA	TRBJ1-1	CASRQGSVWNTEAFF	TGTGCCAGTAGGCAGGGATCGGTGTGGAACACTGAAGCTTTCTTT
TRBD2	TRBV3-1/TRBV3-2	once	TRBJ2-3	CASSDSSGGPTDTQYF	TGTGCCAGCAGCGACTCTAGCGGGGGCCCCACAGATACGCAGTATTTT
TRBD1	TRBV27	NA	TRBJ2-5	CASSLGWDRGSKTQYF	TGTGCCAGCAGTTTAGGTTGGGACAGGGGCTCGAAGACCCAGTACTTC
TRBD1	TRBV5-4	NA	TRBJ1-2	CASSTVTGGGIGGYTF	TGTGCCAGCAGCACTGTGACAGGGGGCGGAATCGGCGGCTACACCTTC
NA	TRBV3-1/TRBV3-2	NA	TRBJ2-7	CASSRRQYAYEQYF	TGTGCCAGCAGCCGGAGACAGTACGCCTACGAGCAGTACTTC
TRBD2	TRBV7-3	once	TRBJ2-1	CASSASGGDYNEQFF	TGTGCCAGCAGCGCTAGCGGGGGGGACTACAATGAGCAGTTCTTC
NA	TRBV7-2	NA	TRBJ2-7	CASSLGEDEQYF	TGTGCCAGCAGCTTAGGAGAAGACGAGCAGTACTTC
TRBD1	TRBV15	once	TRBJ1-1	CATSRDGTVQAFF	TGTGCCACCAGCAGAGATGGGACAGTTCAAGCTTTCTTT
TRBD1	TRBV10-3	NA	TRBJ2-7	CAISVRQGKGEQYF	TGTGCCATCAGCGTCCGACAGGGAAAGGGCGAGCAGTACTTC
NA	TRBV10-1	NA	TRBJ1-2	CASSECPLRGYGYTF	TGCGCCAGCAGTGAGTGCCCTCTTCGGGGCTATGGCTACACCTTC